This T cell receptor (beta chain) was recorded in a study of T cells in localized non-small cell lung cancer. Some clones are missing from TCRdb's copy, which holds only in-frame ones; the method was immunoSEQ multiplex PCR. The sample lists roughly 2,700 clones; about a quarter were seen once. Losses at the gene ends were 0 bases for V and 8 bases for J; bases not matched to a gene: 6. Germline CDR1 WSHSY, CDR2 SAAADI. This CDR3 region has 15 residues. This clonotype was sampled from a man aged 40 to 70 with stage I lung adenocarcinoma. The specimen was normal lung tissue next to the tumor, collected before any cancer treatment. The rearrangement links TRBV10-2 to TRBJ1-4; 7 bases agree with TRBD1. DNA for the CDR3: TGCGCCAGCAGTGAGTCAGGGGGCGGCCGGGAAAAACTGTTTTTT. This translates into CASSESGGGREKLFF.